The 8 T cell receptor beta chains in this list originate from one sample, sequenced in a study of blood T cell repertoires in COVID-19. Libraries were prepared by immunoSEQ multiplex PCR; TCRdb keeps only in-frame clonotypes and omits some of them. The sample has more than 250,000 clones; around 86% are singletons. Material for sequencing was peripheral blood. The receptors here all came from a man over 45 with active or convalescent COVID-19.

CDR3 sequence reads: CASSYSVGGGYGYTF. The CDR3 DNA reads as TGTGCCAGCAGTTACTCCGTGGGGGGAGGGTATGGCTACACCTTC. The chain combines TRBV6-5 with TRBJ1-2; maybe TRBD1 (5 bases). Looked up from germline, CDR1 is MNHEY and CDR2 is SVGAGI. V was trimmed by 0 bases and J by 5 bases, leaving 13 bases between them. The CDR3 is 15 amino acids.

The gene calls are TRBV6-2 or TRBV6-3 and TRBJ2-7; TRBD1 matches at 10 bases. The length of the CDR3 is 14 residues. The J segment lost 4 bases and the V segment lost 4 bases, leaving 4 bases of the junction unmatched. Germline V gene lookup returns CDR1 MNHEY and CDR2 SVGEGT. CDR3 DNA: TGTGCCAGCAGTTCCGGGACAGGGGTATACGAGCAGTACTTC. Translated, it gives CASSSGTGVYEQYF.

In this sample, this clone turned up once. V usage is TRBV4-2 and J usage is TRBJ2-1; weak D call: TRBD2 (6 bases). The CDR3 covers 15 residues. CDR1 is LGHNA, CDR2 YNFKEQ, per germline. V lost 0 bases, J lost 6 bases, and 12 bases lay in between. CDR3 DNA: TGTGCCAGCAGCCAAGATCCGGGAGTAGGCAATGAGCAGTTCTTC. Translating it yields CASSQDPGVGNEQFF.

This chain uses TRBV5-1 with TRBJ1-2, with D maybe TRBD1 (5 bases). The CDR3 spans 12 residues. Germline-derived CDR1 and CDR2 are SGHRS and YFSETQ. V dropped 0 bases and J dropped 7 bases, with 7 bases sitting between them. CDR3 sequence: CASSLDQGGYTF. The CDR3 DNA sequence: TGCGCCAGCAGCTTGGATCAGGGTGGCTACACCTTC.

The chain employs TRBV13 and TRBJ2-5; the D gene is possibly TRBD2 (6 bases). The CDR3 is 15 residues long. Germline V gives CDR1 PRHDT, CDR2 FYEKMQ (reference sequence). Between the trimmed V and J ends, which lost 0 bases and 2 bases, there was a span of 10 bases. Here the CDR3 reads CASSLGGGLQETQYF. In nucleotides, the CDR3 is TGTGCCAGCAGCTTAGGTGGGGGACTTCAAGAGACCCAGTACTTC.

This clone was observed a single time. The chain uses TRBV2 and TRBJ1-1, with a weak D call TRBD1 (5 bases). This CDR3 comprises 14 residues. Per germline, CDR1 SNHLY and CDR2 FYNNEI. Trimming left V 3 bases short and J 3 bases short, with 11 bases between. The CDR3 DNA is TGTGCCAGCAGTGATGTCAGGGCTGACACTGAAGCTTTCTTT. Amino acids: CASSDVRADTEAFF.

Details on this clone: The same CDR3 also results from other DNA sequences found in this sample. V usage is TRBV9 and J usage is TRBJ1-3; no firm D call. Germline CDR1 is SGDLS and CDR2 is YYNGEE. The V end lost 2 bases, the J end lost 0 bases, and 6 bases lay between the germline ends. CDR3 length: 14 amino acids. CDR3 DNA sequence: TGTGCCAGCAGCGTCGCGGTCTCTGGAAACACCATATATTTT. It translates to CASSVAVSGNTIYF.

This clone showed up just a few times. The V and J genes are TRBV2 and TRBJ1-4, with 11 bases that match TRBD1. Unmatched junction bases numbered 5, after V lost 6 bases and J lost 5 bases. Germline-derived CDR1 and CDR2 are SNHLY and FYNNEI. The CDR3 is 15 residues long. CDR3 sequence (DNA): TGTGCCAGCAGCCGGACAGGGGGCGAGAATGAAAAACTGTTTTTT. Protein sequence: CASSRTGGENEKLFF.